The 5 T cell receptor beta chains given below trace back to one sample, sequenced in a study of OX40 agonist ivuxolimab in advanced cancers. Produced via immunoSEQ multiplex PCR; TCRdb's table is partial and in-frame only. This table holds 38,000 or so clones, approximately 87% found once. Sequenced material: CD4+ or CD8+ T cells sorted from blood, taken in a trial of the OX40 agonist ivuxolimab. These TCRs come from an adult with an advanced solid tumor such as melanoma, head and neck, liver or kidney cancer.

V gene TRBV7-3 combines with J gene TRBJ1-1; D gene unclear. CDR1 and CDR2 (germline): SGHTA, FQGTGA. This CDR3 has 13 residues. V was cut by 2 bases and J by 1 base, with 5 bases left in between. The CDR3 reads CASSLGQNTEAFF. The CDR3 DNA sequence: TGTGCCAGCAGCTTAGGGCAGAACACTGAAGCTTTCTTT.

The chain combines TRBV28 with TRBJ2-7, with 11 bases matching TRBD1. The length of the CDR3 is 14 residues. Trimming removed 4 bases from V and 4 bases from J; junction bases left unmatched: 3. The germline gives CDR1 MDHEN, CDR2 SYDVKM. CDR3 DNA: TGTGCCAGCAGTTGGACAGGGGGCAGGTACGAGCAGTACTTC. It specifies CASSWTGGRYEQYF.

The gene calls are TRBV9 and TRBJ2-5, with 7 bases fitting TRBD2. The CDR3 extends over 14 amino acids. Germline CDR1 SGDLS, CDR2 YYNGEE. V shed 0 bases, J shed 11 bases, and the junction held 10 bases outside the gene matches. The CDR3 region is CASSVDYAGREQYF. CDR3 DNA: TGTGCCAGCAGCGTAGATTACGCAGGGAGGGAGCAGTACTTC.

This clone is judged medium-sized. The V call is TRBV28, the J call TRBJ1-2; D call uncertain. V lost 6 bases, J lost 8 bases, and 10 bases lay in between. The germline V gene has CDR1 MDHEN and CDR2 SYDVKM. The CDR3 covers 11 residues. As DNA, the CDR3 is TGTGCCAGCAGCCGCAGTAAAGGCTACACCTTC. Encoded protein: CASSRSKGYTF.

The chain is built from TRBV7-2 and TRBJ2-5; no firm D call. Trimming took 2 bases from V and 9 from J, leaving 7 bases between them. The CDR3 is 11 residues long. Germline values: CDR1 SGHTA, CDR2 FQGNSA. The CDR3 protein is CASSLSGAQYF. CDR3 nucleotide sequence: TGTGCCAGCAGCTTATCTGGGGCCCAGTACTTC. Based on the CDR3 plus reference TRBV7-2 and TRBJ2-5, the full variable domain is GAGVSQSPSNKVTEKGKDVELRCDPISGHTALYWYRQSLGQGLEFLIYFQGNSAPDKSGLPSDRFSAERTGGSVSTLTIQRTQQEDSAVYLCASSLSGAQYFGPGTRLLVL.